The present entry profiles one T cell receptor beta chain with its context. What this receptor recognizes is not known. The input lacks base qualities; no much larger clone sits a single base away. From the germline V gene (reference sequence), CDR1 is LNHDA and CDR2 is SQIVND. The CDR3 measures 18 amino acids from cysteine to phenylalanine. The read is trimmed to its CDR3 DNA, 54 bases read in frame from base 1. The junction shows trimming of 4 bases on V and 0 bases on J, plus 16 bases between the germline ends. For TCRbeta CDR3 sequencing, genomic DNA was extracted from sorted cells using the QIAGEN DNeasy Blood and Tissue Kit. High-throughput TCRbeta CDR3 sequencing was carried out commercially through immunoSEQ, with PCR amplification with bias correction and internal controls included. In the source study's methods: Unique productive TCRbeta sequences were defined by CDR3 nucleotide sequence where primers matched, otherwise by CDR3 amino acid sequence with Vbeta and Jbeta genes. Donor-reactive sequences were defined as at least 5-fold expanded in CFSE-low cells versus unstimulated cells, with frequency of at least 0.01% in CFSE-low cells. Repertoire divergence was quantified by Jensen-Shannon divergence calculated from the top 100 TCRbeta sequences ranked by frequency. When a sample had multiple sequencing runs, each run was corrected for sorting error separately and the runs were then pooled. As stored in TCRdb, this immuneACCESS dataset retains in-frame rearrangements with V and J assigned. A fraction of the clones does not appear; measured against another copy, unresolved V genes explain less than half of the discrepancy, and the remainder lacks a known reason. V and J calls and clone size come straight from that table; D and trimming were deduced from the DNA. This sample comprises more than 1,000 clones, around 45% of them detected only once. The ten largest clones represent under 30% of the sample.

Blood from healthy controls was obtained either from healthy volunteers or as purchased buffy coats. Healthy control blood was separated into PBMCs by Ficoll density gradient and cryopreserved, and patient PBMCs were collected both before and after transplant. This specimen comes from a study of Tregs in tolerant kidney transplant recipients (dated by TCRdb to between 2018 and 2020). Background on the whole study: Other Treg samples came from a roughly three-day mixed lymphocyte reaction with belatacept, some followed by an approximately 5-day donor restimulation, before sorting recipient CD4+CD25+CD127- cells. Antibodies distinguished recipient from donor cells when sorting primary belatacept mixed lymphocyte reaction cultures. The study used TCRbeta sequencing to identify donor-specific regulatory T cells before combined kidney and bone marrow transplantation, then tracked those cells after transplant. In a few healthy controls, several methods of expanding Tregs specific for an allogeneic donor were compared by TCRbeta repertoire sequencing.

Study-wide conclusions, independent of this receptor: Expanding Tregs with activated donor B cells appeared to identify the most biologically relevant and donor-specific TCRbeta repertoire. Although technical replication error seemed to be minimal, the question of biological reproducibility was not addressed directly. The study was limited by small patient numbers, and the findings need validation in larger populations and under other immunosuppression protocols.

The chain is made from TRBV19 and TRBJ2-6; the D element might be TRBD1 or TRBD2, as each aligns at 5 bases. Specimen: Tregs from blood cultured with allogeneic cells. This sequence was found in a human donor in good health. CDR3 sequence: CASSTTGALFSGANVLTF. The sequenced DNA is TGTGCCAGTAGTACGACCGGGGCTTTATTCTCTGGGGCCAACGTCCTGACTTTC.